The present entry profiles one T cell receptor beta chain with its context. Its specificity is unknown. The record originates from a study of T cells after yellow fever vaccination. General study points: There was a possibility that FACS-sorted repertoires contained abundant clonotypes contaminating from the bulk population.

The CDR3 sequence is 11 residues long. CDR1 is SQVTM and CDR2 is ANQGSEA in the germline V gene. 5'RACE template switching produced TCR cDNA carrying a universal primer site and UMIs. MiXCR, applied by TCRdb to the 5' RACE reads, yields one record per CDR3 protein. This sample yields hundreds of thousands of distinct CDR3 sequences, of which approximately 3.8% are seen a single time; 23% belongs to the top ten. The material sequenced was PBMCs, taken on the day of the yellow fever booster vaccination. The clonotype was recovered from a man between 18 and 35 years old who received the YFV17D yellow fever vaccine. The J gene is TRBJ1-2, the V gene TRBV29-1; D not certain. DNA of the CDR3: TGCGTAGTGCCCCGAGGTGGTGGCTACACCTTC. Translated, it gives CVVPRGGGYTF.